This is a list of T cell receptor beta chains from one sample in a study of blood T cell repertoires in COVID-19. Generated by immunoSEQ multiplex PCR, the TCRdb table keeps only in-frame clones and is missing some. The profile shows about half a million clones, 70% to 90% of them singletons. Sequenced sample: PBMCs or T cells enriched from blood (not recorded which). The receptor set was obtained from a woman aged 55-69 years who had recovered from COVID-19. Both conserved end residues are part of each CDR3. D genes are given only for firm matches. Rows may omit the clone size; those that give it use once, few, many or a size class.

V gene: TRBV11-2; J gene: TRBJ2-1; CDR3 length: 15; D gene: TRBD2; clone size: -; CDR3 DNA: TGTGCCAGCAGACCACTAGCGGGGGGATACAATGAGCAGTTCTTC; CDR3 protein: CASRPLAGGYNEQFF
V gene: TRBV9; J gene: TRBJ2-7; CDR3 length: 15; D gene: -; clone size: -; CDR3 DNA: TGTGCCAGCAGCGTAGGGCAGGGCGGACATTACGAGCAGTACTTC; CDR3 protein: CASSVGQGGHYEQYF
V gene: TRBV2; J gene: TRBJ1-5; CDR3 length: 14; D gene: -; clone size: -; CDR3 DNA: TGTGCCAGCAAAACGGGTTTGAGCAATCAGCCCCAGCATTTT; CDR3 protein: CASKTGLSNQPQHF
V gene: TRBV4-1; J gene: TRBJ2-3; CDR3 length: 17; D gene: -; clone size: -; CDR3 DNA: TGCGCCAGCAGCCAAGACCCGGGACTTACTAGCACAGATACGCAGTATTTT; CDR3 protein: CASSQDPGLTSTDTQYF
V gene: TRBV11-3; J gene: TRBJ2-6; CDR3 length: 17; D gene: -; clone size: -; CDR3 DNA: TGTGCCAGCAGCAACTCTCAGGGCCGCTCTGGGGCCAACGTCCTGACTTTC; CDR3 protein: CASSNSQGRSGANVLTF
V gene: TRBV5-1; J gene: TRBJ2-7; CDR3 length: 15; D gene: -; clone size: -; CDR3 DNA: TGCGCCAGCAGCCCGGGGGGCTCCCTCTCCTACGAGCAGTACTTC; CDR3 protein: CASSPGGSLSYEQYF
V gene: TRBV18; J gene: TRBJ1-2; CDR3 length: 13; D gene: TRBD1; clone size: -; CDR3 DNA: TGTGCCAGCTCCCTGACAGGGGACTATGGCTACACCTTC; CDR3 protein: CASSLTGDYGYTF
V gene: TRBV19; J gene: TRBJ1-1; CDR3 length: 16; D gene: TRBD1; clone size: -; CDR3 DNA: TGTGCCAGTAGTAGTTGGACAGGAATTAGGAACACTGAAGCTTTCTTT; CDR3 protein: CASSSWTGIRNTEAFF
V gene: TRBV6-5; J gene: TRBJ1-2; CDR3 length: 13; D gene: -; clone size: -; CDR3 DNA: TGTGCCAGCACCCCGGGGTGGGAAAGTGGCTACACCTTC; CDR3 protein: CASTPGWESGYTF
V gene: TRBV5-1; J gene: TRBJ1-2; CDR3 length: 14; D gene: -; clone size: -; CDR3 DNA: TGCGCCAGCAGCTTGGACAGCCCCAACTATGGCTACACCTTC; CDR3 protein: CASSLDSPNYGYTF
V gene: TRBV2; J gene: TRBJ1-6; CDR3 length: 16; D gene: -; clone size: -; CDR3 DNA: TGTGCCAGCAGCCTTACAGGGATCTCCTATAATTCACCCCTCCACTTT; CDR3 protein: CASSLTGISYNSPLHF
V gene: TRBV6-5; J gene: TRBJ1-1; CDR3 length: 14; D gene: TRBD1; clone size: -; CDR3 DNA: TGTGCCAGCAGGCGACAGGGAGGGAACACTGAAGCTTTCTTT; CDR3 protein: CASRRQGGNTEAFF
V gene: TRBV7-9; J gene: TRBJ2-2; CDR3 length: 19; D gene: TRBD2; clone size: -; CDR3 DNA: TGTGCCAGCAGCTCGGGACTAGCGGGGGGGCCTTGGAACACCGGGGAGCTGTTTTTT; CDR3 protein: CASSSGLAGGPWNTGELFF
V gene: TRBV5-4; J gene: TRBJ1-3; CDR3 length: 17; D gene: -; clone size: -; CDR3 DNA: TGTGCCAGCAGCTTCCCGGGGGAGGGATCGGTTGGAAACACCATATATTTT; CDR3 protein: CASSFPGEGSVGNTIYF
V gene: TRBV15; J gene: TRBJ2-2; CDR3 length: 14; D gene: TRBD1; clone size: -; CDR3 DNA: TGTGCCACGAAGGACAGGCTGAACACCGGGGAGCTGTTTTTT; CDR3 protein: CATKDRLNTGELFF
V gene: TRBV5-1; J gene: TRBJ2-3; CDR3 length: 18; D gene: -; clone size: -; CDR3 DNA: TGCGCCAGCAGCTCAACCCGACCTAGTACCGCTAGCACAGATACGCAGTATTTT; CDR3 protein: CASSSTRPSTASTDTQYF
V gene: TRBV2; J gene: TRBJ1-6; CDR3 length: 15; D gene: -; clone size: -; CDR3 DNA: TGTGCCAGCAGTAATACGGACAAGGGCAATTCACCCCTCCACTTT; CDR3 protein: CASSNTDKGNSPLHF
V gene: TRBV9; J gene: TRBJ2-2; CDR3 length: 15; D gene: -; clone size: -; CDR3 DNA: TGTGCCAGCAGCCCTCCGGGACTCCTCGGAGGGGAGCTGTTTTTT; CDR3 protein: CASSPPGLLGGELFF
V gene: TRBV10-3; J gene: TRBJ2-7; CDR3 length: 14; D gene: -; clone size: -; CDR3 DNA: TGTGCCATCAAGGGGCAGGGTACGTCCTACGAGCAGTACTTC; CDR3 protein: CAIKGQGTSYEQYF
V gene: TRBV9; J gene: TRBJ1-1; CDR3 length: 16; D gene: -; clone size: -; CDR3 DNA: TGTGCCAGCAGCTCCGGCGGGGGGGCATTATACACTGAAGCTTTCTTT; CDR3 protein: CASSSGGGALYTEAFF
V gene: TRBV28; J gene: TRBJ1-5; CDR3 length: 14; D gene: -; clone size: -; CDR3 DNA: TGTGCCAGCACCCCGAGCGGAAACAATCAGCCCCAGCATTTT; CDR3 protein: CASTPSGNNQPQHF
V gene: TRBV5-1; J gene: TRBJ2-2; CDR3 length: 14; D gene: TRBD1; clone size: -; CDR3 DNA: TGCGGAAGTTCAACAGGGGGCATGACCGGGGAGCTGTTTTTT; CDR3 protein: CGSSTGGMTGELFF
V gene: TRBV6-5; J gene: TRBJ1-4; CDR3 length: 15; D gene: -; clone size: once; CDR3 DNA: TGTGCCAGCAGTTACGACAGGAACCGCGGGGAAAAACTGTTTTTT; CDR3 protein: CASSYDRNRGEKLFF
V gene: TRBV5-1; J gene: TRBJ2-3; CDR3 length: 17; D gene: TRBD1; clone size: -; CDR3 DNA: TGCGCCAGCAGCTTTTGGGACAGGGCTGGTTTCAAGGATACGCAGTATTTT; CDR3 protein: CASSFWDRAGFKDTQYF
V gene: TRBV19; J gene: TRBJ1-1; CDR3 length: 10; D gene: TRBD1; clone size: -; CDR3 DNA: TGTGCCACCGGGGACAGGGTAACTTTCTTT; CDR3 protein: CATGDRVTFF
V gene: TRBV5-5; J gene: TRBJ1-3; CDR3 length: 15; D gene: TRBD1; clone size: -; CDR3 DNA: TGTGCCAGCAGCTTGGAAGGGGGCAGCGGAAACACCATATATTTT; CDR3 protein: CASSLEGGSGNTIYF
V gene: TRBV5-1; J gene: TRBJ2-4; CDR3 length: 16; D gene: -; clone size: many; CDR3 DNA: TGCGCCAGCAGCTTGGAACCGGTCGGGGTCAAAAACATTCAGTACTTC; CDR3 protein: CASSLEPVGVKNIQYF
V gene: TRBV24-1; J gene: TRBJ2-1; CDR3 length: 16; D gene: -; clone size: -; CDR3 DNA: TGTGCCACCAGTGATCCTGGACAGCCGACCTACAATGAGCAGTTCTTC; CDR3 protein: CATSDPGQPTYNEQFF
V gene: TRBV7-9; J gene: TRBJ2-7; CDR3 length: 15; D gene: -; clone size: -; CDR3 DNA: TGTGCCAGCAGCTTCTGGGGGGACGGCGTCCACGAGCAGTACTTC; CDR3 protein: CASSFWGDGVHEQYF
V gene: TRBV5-6; J gene: TRBJ1-6; CDR3 length: 15; D gene: TRBD1; clone size: -; CDR3 DNA: TGTGCCAGCAGCTTGGGACAGGGAGGAAATTCACCCCTCCACTTT; CDR3 protein: CASSLGQGGNSPLHF
V gene: TRBV28; J gene: TRBJ1-2; CDR3 length: 16; D gene: TRBD1; clone size: -; CDR3 DNA: TGTGCCAGCAGTAAACCGGGACAGGGTCTTCTCTCGGGCTACACCTTC; CDR3 protein: CASSKPGQGLLSGYTF
V gene: TRBV7-9; J gene: TRBJ1-5; CDR3 length: 14; D gene: -; clone size: -; CDR3 DNA: TGTGCCAGCAGCTTAGCGTTAGGGAGTCAGCCCCAGCATTTT; CDR3 protein: CASSLALGSQPQHF
V gene: TRBV7-8; J gene: TRBJ2-7; CDR3 length: 14; D gene: -; clone size: -; CDR3 DNA: TGTGCCAGCAGCCCAAGGCGGTGGTCCTACGAGCAGTACTTC; CDR3 protein: CASSPRRWSYEQYF
V gene: TRBV9; J gene: TRBJ1-2; CDR3 length: 14; D gene: -; clone size: -; CDR3 DNA: TGTGCCAGCAGCGTAGCCGAGGGCTCGCATGGCTACACCTTC; CDR3 protein: CASSVAEGSHGYTF
V gene: TRBV5-4; J gene: TRBJ2-3; CDR3 length: 15; D gene: -; clone size: -; CDR3 DNA: TGTGCCAGCAGGAGGGGGGGGGAAGCCACAGATACGCAGTATTTT; CDR3 protein: CASRRGGEATDTQYF
V gene: TRBV3-1/TRBV3-2; J gene: TRBJ1-1; CDR3 length: 15; D gene: TRBD1; clone size: -; CDR3 DNA: TGTGCCAGCAGCTCCCGGACAGGGCTGAACACTGAAGCTTTCTTT; CDR3 protein: CASSSRTGLNTEAFF
V gene: TRBV7-8; J gene: TRBJ2-3; CDR3 length: 19; D gene: TRBD2; clone size: once; CDR3 DNA: TGTGCCAGCAGCCCCCTACCCGGGTTAGCGGGTATGTTAGCAGATACGCAGTATTTT; CDR3 protein: CASSPLPGLAGMLADTQYF
V gene: TRBV7-9; J gene: TRBJ1-2; CDR3 length: 13; D gene: -; clone size: -; CDR3 DNA: TGTGCCAGCAGCCCCCGGGACTTTATTGGCTACACCTTC; CDR3 protein: CASSPRDFIGYTF
V gene: TRBV10-1; J gene: TRBJ2-4; CDR3 length: 15; D gene: -; clone size: -; CDR3 DNA: TGCGCCAACAAACCGGGACTCGATGCTCTAGACATTCAGTACTTC; CDR3 protein: CANKPGLDALDIQYF
V gene: TRBV30; J gene: TRBJ1-1; CDR3 length: 14; D gene: -; clone size: -; CDR3 DNA: TGTGCCTGGAGCCGGGACACCCGAGGCACTGAAGCTTTCTTT; CDR3 protein: CAWSRDTRGTEAFF
V gene: TRBV2; J gene: TRBJ2-4; CDR3 length: 18; D gene: TRBD1; clone size: -; CDR3 DNA: TGTGCCAGCAGTGAGGCCGGGACAGGGACTGTTGTCAAAAACATTCAGTACTTC; CDR3 protein: CASSEAGTGTVVKNIQYF
V gene: TRBV5-1; J gene: TRBJ2-1; CDR3 length: 15; D gene: -; clone size: once; CDR3 DNA: TGCGCCAGCAGCTTGGGAGAGATCTCGGTAAATGAGCAGTTCTTC; CDR3 protein: CASSLGEISVNEQFF
V gene: TRBV30; J gene: TRBJ1-5; CDR3 length: 14; D gene: -; clone size: once; CDR3 DNA: TGTGCCTGGCGCGACGGGCGGGGGAATCAGCCCCAGCATTTT; CDR3 protein: CAWRDGRGNQPQHF
V gene: TRBV5-1; J gene: TRBJ1-2; CDR3 length: 14; D gene: -; clone size: -; CDR3 DNA: TGCGCCAGCAGCTTAGGACTCGGGGACTATGGCTACACCTTC; CDR3 protein: CASSLGLGDYGYTF
V gene: TRBV5-3; J gene: TRBJ2-5; CDR3 length: 15; D gene: TRBD1; clone size: -; CDR3 DNA: TGTGCCAGAAGCTTTCAGGGGGCAGGTTGGGAGACCCAGTACTTC; CDR3 protein: CARSFQGAGWETQYF
V gene: TRBV24-1; J gene: TRBJ2-3; CDR3 length: 15; D gene: TRBD2; clone size: -; CDR3 DNA: TGTGCCACCAGTCCGAAAAGCGGGGACACAGATACGCAGTATTTT; CDR3 protein: CATSPKSGDTDTQYF
V gene: TRBV25-1; J gene: TRBJ1-2; CDR3 length: 13; D gene: -; clone size: -; CDR3 DNA: TGTGCCAGCAGTGACAGGGTGGACTATGGCTACACCTTC; CDR3 protein: CASSDRVDYGYTF
V gene: TRBV5-1; J gene: TRBJ1-4; CDR3 length: 15; D gene: -; clone size: -; CDR3 DNA: TGCGCCAGCAGGCGCGCCAACAGGGATGATGAAAAACTGTTTTTT; CDR3 protein: CASRRANRDDEKLFF